The present T cell receptor beta chain was sequenced within a study of cytomegalovirus exposure and HLA in healthy donors. A multiplex PCR was run with 60 Vbeta primers and 13 Jbeta primers. The table came from immunoSEQ multiplex PCR; TCRdb's copy has only in-frame clones and leaves some out. The sample records roughly 73,000 clones, roughly 74% being singletons. Sequencing was carried out using PBMCs. This clonotype originated in a man aged 35 to 55 in good health and CMV-seronegative.

The CDR3 DNA is TGTGCCAGCAGCTTGACTAGCGGGGGGTTGGAGACCCAGTACTTC. Translation gives CASSLTSGGLETQYF. The chain employs TRBV9 and TRBJ2-5; 13 bases are shared with TRBD2. V trimming: 4 bases; J trimming: 5 bases; junction bases outside the gene matches: 5. Germline V gene sequence: CDR1 SGDLS, CDR2 YYNGEE. The CDR3 sequence is 15 residues long.